This T cell receptor beta chain came from a study of identifying expanded T cells in peripheral blood (dated by TCRdb to between 2018 and 2021). The study in broad terms: Technical replicates were generated by sequencing separate aliquots of the same genomic DNA pool, with four replicates compared pairwise.

The study at large found these results: Variance in clone template counts between approximately 2-week samples significantly increased with total template count across all healthy donors. The binomial model flagged roughly 1.3 differentially abundant clones between technical replicates but approximately 16 over two weeks and about 19 over around four weeks. The authors expected that biological variance in healthy repertoires might rise further over much longer intervals, such as months to years. The beta-binomial model significantly reduced the number of clones called differentially abundant and the false-positive rate across all healthy-donor time intervals.

Comments on this clone: Its antigen target is currently unknown. No base qualities exist here, and no much larger clone lies one base off it.

CDR1 and CDR2 are read off the germline V gene as SGHDT and YYEEEE. V loses 1 base of germline sequence and J loses 0 bases, and the interval between the two ends is 8 bases. Measured from the cysteine to the phenylalanine, the CDR3 is 15 residues long. The CDR3 DNA has 45 bases and is translated from base 1. TCRbeta CDR3 regions were profiled with the immunoSEQ Assay using bias-controlled multiplex PCR amplification of genomic DNA. Concerning the study's data processing: The absolute abundance of each unique TCRbeta CDR3 region was quantified after sequences were collapsed and filtered. Differential abundance was tested with two models: a binomial (Fisher-equivalent) model and a beta-binomial model that adds time-dependent variance fitted from healthy donors. Clones with fewer than 5 combined templates were excluded, and clones with Benjamini-Hochberg FDR below 0.01 were called differentially abundant. The form v = (b*log(k)+a)^2 was used to model beta-binomial variance as a function of total template count across the two samples. TCRdb carries this immuneACCESS record with in-frame sequences only. Its versions omit some clonotypes, under half of them owing to an unresolved V gene in the studies checked, with the rest unexplained. V, J and clone size derive from that table, while D and trimming were established from the DNA sequence. The sample table lists approximately 90,000 clones, about 85% of them with a count of one. The ten top clones hold around 4.5% of the sample.

No immune events such as infections were documented for the healthy donors during the collection period. Time-dependent variance in a beta-binomial model of T-cell clone differential abundance was calibrated using healthy-donor blood repertoires as a training cohort. There were some 10 healthy donors in the training cohort, of whom 3 were female and 7 were male. On average the donors were 43 years old, and their ages spanned roughly 29 to 64 years. Whole blood was collected from each healthy donor at three time points spaced two weeks apart and obtained from a commercial supplier. Genomic DNA was extracted from unsorted whole blood for immunosequencing.

The sequence links TRBV5-6 to TRBJ1-3, with the identity of the D gene unclear. Sequenced material: blood. The TCR sequence derives from a person aged 18-70 years in good health. For the CDR3, the sequence is CASSLPPGSGNTIYF. DNA sequence: TGTGCCAGCAGCTTGCCCCCGGGCTCTGGAAACACCATATATTTT.